The 10 T cell receptor beta chains below were found in one sample sequenced in a study of regulatory T cells in long-lasting Graves disease. Arm-PCR of CDR3 regions and iRepertoire HTBI primers were the basis on which TCR beta libraries were built. MiXCR, applied by TCRdb to the multiplex PCR reads, yields one record per CDR3 protein. This sample yields more than 450,000 distinct CDR3 sequences, of which approximately 12% are seen a single time; more than 8% belongs to the top ten. Time point defined: newly diagnosed GD, antithyroid drugs for less than 3 months. PBMC-extracted RNA yielded the TCR library. This sample also belongs to another study, concerning T cells in Graves' hyperthyroidism and ophthalmopathy.

Sample: peripheral blood mononuclear cells (PBMCs), taken at new diagnosis, from a patient treated with antithyroid drugs. Receptors originate from a woman in her twenties or thirties with Graves disease.

This clonotype was counted ten times or more. This chain uses TRBV25-1 with TRBJ1-1; 7 nucleotides line up with TRBD1. The CDR3 runs to 14 residues. CDR1 is MGHDK and CDR2 is SYGVNS in the germline V gene. J was trimmed by 3 bases and V by 6 bases; bases with no gene match: 7. CDR3 region: CASSGGTDYTEAFF. Written as DNA, the CDR3 is TGTGCCAGCAGCGGGGGGACAGACTACACTGAAGCTTTCTTT.

This clonotype was observed at least ten times. The CDR3 region has the DNA TGTGCCAGCAGCTTAGATGGGGGTAACTATGGCTACACCTTC. Amino acid sequence: CASSLDGGNYGYTF. V is TRBV7-9 and J is TRBJ1-2, with D possibly matching TRBD1 (5 bases). The CDR3 is 14 amino acids. The ends were cut back, 1 base at V and 1 base at J, with 7 bases in the middle. Germline V gene lookup returns CDR1 SEHNR and CDR2 FQNEAQ (reference sequence).

The V and J genes are TRBV3-1 and TRBJ2-1, with 7 positions matching TRBD2. The V segment lost 4 bases and the J segment 0 bases; nucleotides outside the gene matches: 6. Germline V gene data show CDR1 as LGHDT and CDR2 as YNNKEL (reference sequence). There are 16 residues in the CDR3. CDR3 nucleotide sequence: TGTGCCAGCAGCCTGGGACTAACCTACTCCTACAATGAGCAGTTCTTC. Its translation is CASSLGLTYSYNEQFF.

This clonotype has at least ten counts. This rearrangement joins TRBV6-1 to TRBJ1-1, with D possibly TRBD1 on 6 matching bases. V was shortened by 7 bases and J by 4 bases, with 16 bases between the two germline ends. Germline V gene sequence: CDR1 MNHNS, CDR2 SASEGT. The CDR3 contains 14 residues. The CDR3 sequence: CASTAGVTGTEAFF. The CDR3 DNA reads as TGTGCCAGCACGGCAGGGGTTACGGGCACTGAAGCTTTCTTT.

The rearrangement joins TRBV30 to TRBJ2-2; 7 nucleotides match TRBD2. Looked up from germline, CDR1 is GTSNPN and CDR2 is SVGIG (reference sequence). This CDR3 has 15 amino acids. J lost 5 bases, V lost 2 bases, and 8 bases had no gene match. CDR3 in amino acids: CAWSREGPGTGELFF. Here the CDR3 DNA reads TGTGCCTGGAGTAGGGAGGGGCCGGGAACCGGGGAGCTGTTTTTT.

At least ten counts were recorded for this clonotype. The chain uses TRBV7-9 and TRBJ1-2, with D unclear. V gave up 3 bases and J gave up 2 bases, with 7 bases separating them. In germline, CDR1 is SEHNR, CDR2 FQNEAQ (reference sequence). This CDR3 region has 13 residues. This CDR3 is CASSLGLNYGYTF. CDR3 coding DNA: TGTGCCAGCAGCTTGGGGTTGAACTATGGCTACACCTTC.

This clonotype has a handful of counts. The chain has TRBV27 and TRBJ1-6, with D possibly being TRBD1 (5 bases). Germline V lookup: CDR1 MNHEY, CDR2 SMNVEV (reference sequence). The CDR3 loop spans 15 amino acids. Trimming left V 1 base short and J 7 bases short, with 11 bases between. CDR3 in DNA: TGTGCCAGCAGTTTATACCCGACAGCCAATTCACCCCTCCACTTT. Its protein product is CASSLYPTANSPLHF.

This clonotype has ten or more counts. The chain links TRBV7-9 to TRBJ2-3; no definite D call. Trimming removed 5 bases from V and 3 bases from J, with 6 bases in between. Germline V CDR1 and CDR2: SEHNR, FQNEAQ (reference sequence). This CDR3 has 12 amino acids. CDR3 DNA sequence: TGTGCCAGCAGCCAGAGAACAGATACGCAGTATTTT. Protein sequence: CASSQRTDTQYF.

V usage is TRBV18 and J usage is TRBJ1-5; D remains ambiguous. Germline-derived CDR1 and CDR2 are KGHSH and LQKENI. The CDR3 is 15 residues long. With 4 bases removed from V and 0 bases from J, the gap between germline ends came to 10 bases. In DNA, the CDR3 is TGTGCCAGCTCACGCCGGCGGTATAGCAATCAGCCCCAGCATTTT. This gives the protein CASSRRRYSNQPQHF.

This clonotype appeared many times. This chain uses TRBV15 with TRBJ2-7; D remains ambiguous. Germline assignment: CDR1 LNHNV and CDR2 YYDKDF (reference sequence). Trimming took off 1 base at V and 4 bases at J, with 8 bases between the two ends. The CDR3 extends over 13 amino acids. The CDR3 DNA follows: TGTGCCACCAGCAGAGTTACGGGTTACGAGCAGTACTTC. Protein sequence: CATSRVTGYEQYF.